Below, 14 T cell receptor beta chains from the same sample are listed, as sequenced in a study of T cell responses to AZD1222 COVID-19 vaccine. The data were produced by immunoSEQ multiplex PCR, yet TCRdb's version contains in-frame clones alone and is incomplete. Here the sample spans some 150,000 clones, more than 85% being singletons. This specimen was peripheral blood, taken 28 days after the second AZD1222 dose. The receptors were sampled from an adult who received the AZD1222 COVID-19 vaccine.

This sequence joins TRBV7-9 and TRBJ1-2; D unresolved. The CDR3 length is 15 residues. V lost 1 base and J 1 base, leaving 10 bases between the germline ends. The germline V gene has CDR1 SEHNR and CDR2 FQNEAQ (reference sequence). The DNA for the CDR3 is TGTGCCAGCAGCTTAGTGGCCGGAGATAACTATGGCTACACCTTC. It is translated as CASSLVAGDNYGYTF.

The CDR3 DNA reads TGTGCCAGCAGCTTAACGGGCGAACAGGGCAACGAGCAGTACTTC. It codes for CASSLTGEQGNEQYF. The chain recombines TRBV7-3 with TRBJ2-7; possibly TRBD1 for D (6 bases). Germline V gene lookup returns CDR1 SGHTA and CDR2 FQGTGA. This CDR3 is 15 amino acids long. V was clipped by 0 bases and J by 5 bases, with 14 bases between them. Filled out from reference TRBV7-3 and TRBJ2-7, the complete variable domain reads GAGVSQTPSNKVTEKGKYVELRCDPISGHTALYWYRQSLGQGPEFLIYFQGTGAADDSGLPNDRFFAVRPEGSVSTLKIQRTERGDSAVYLCASSLTGEQGNEQYFGPGTRLTVT.

This chain connects TRBV5-1 to TRBJ2-5; tentatively, D is TRBD2 (5 bases). The V end lost 0 bases, the J end lost 3 bases, and 12 bases lay between the germline ends. Germline CDR1 and CDR2: SGHRS and YFSETQ. The CDR3 totals 15 residues. For the CDR3, the DNA is TGCGCCAGCAGCTTGGCCCGAGGAGGAGAAGAGACCCAGTACTTC. This codes for CASSLARGGEETQYF.

This chain connects TRBV4-3 to TRBJ1-1, with TRBD1 as a possible D gene (5 bases). The CDR3 is 14 amino acids. V lost 3 bases to trimming and J lost 5 bases, with 13 bases between them. The V gene's germline CDR1 is LGHNA and CDR2 YSLEER. The CDR3 region is CASSHRVLRTEAFF. The CDR3 DNA follows: TGCGCCAGCAGCCACAGGGTTCTGAGGACTGAAGCTTTCTTT.

For the CDR3, the DNA is TGTGCCAGCAGTGTGACAGGGCCAAACTACGAGCAGTACTTC. The encoded protein is CASSVTGPNYEQYF. The gene calls are TRBV28 and TRBJ2-7, with TRBD1 identical over 7 bases. The CDR3 length is 14 residues. The ends lost 5 bases at V and 3 bases at J; junction bases unmatched: 7. From germline, CDR1 is MDHEN and CDR2 SYDVKM.

The chain is built from TRBV7-9 and TRBJ2-3, with TRBD1 matching 10 bases. This CDR3 spans 16 amino acids. Germline V CDR1 and CDR2: SEHNR, FQNEAQ (reference sequence). J lost 3 bases, V lost 4 bases, and 7 bases had no gene match. This CDR3 reads CASSSGTGVRTDTQYF. The DNA of the CDR3 is TGTGCCAGCAGCTCCGGGACAGGGGTCAGAACAGATACGCAGTATTTT.

The rearrangement links TRBV5-1 to TRBJ1-1, with D perhaps matching TRBD1 (5 bases). Germline V CDR1 and CDR2: SGHRS, YFSETQ. V dropped 5 bases and J dropped 3 bases, with 14 bases sitting between them. The CDR3 is 14 amino acids. DNA for the CDR3: TGCGCCAGCAGACGGACACTTGTTGACACTGAAGCTTTCTTT. It translates to CASRRTLVDTEAFF. The full variable domain, with the rest looked up from reference TRBV5-1 and TRBJ1-1, is KAGVTQTPRYLIKTRGQQVTLSCSPISGHRSVSWYQQTPGQGLQFLFEYFSETQRNKGNFPGRFSGRQFSNSRSEMNVSTLELGDSALYLCASRRTLVDTEAFFGQGTRLTVV.

The rearrangement uses TRBV4-1 and TRBJ2-3; TRBD1 or TRBD2 may be the D gene (5 bases each). Trimming shortened V by 3 bases and J by 6 bases, and 10 bases separated the two germline ends. From germline, CDR1 is MGHRA and CDR2 YSYEKL. The CDR3 consists of 13 residues. CDR3 nucleotide sequence: TGCGCCAGCAGCCAGGGACCTGCGGATACGCAGTATTTT. It is translated as CASSQGPADTQYF.

The rearrangement uses TRBV7-9 and TRBJ2-7; TRBD1 aligns across 8 bases. Germline CDR1 is SEHNR and CDR2 is FQNEAQ (reference sequence). The CDR3 covers 12 residues. V lost 7 bases to trimming and J lost 2 bases; unmatched junction nucleotides: 1. For the CDR3, the DNA is TGTGCCAGCACGGACAGGGCCTACGAGCAGTACTTC. Its translation: CASTDRAYEQYF.

J is TRBJ1-2 and V is TRBV18, with 8 bases matching TRBD1. The V gene's germline CDR1 is KGHSH and CDR2 LQKENI. With 0 bases clipped from V and 4 bases from J, the junction kept 7 bases outside the gene matches. This CDR3 region has 16 residues. The CDR3 loop is CASSPPNSDRGYGYTF. The CDR3 nucleotides read TGTGCCAGCTCACCACCGAACAGTGACAGGGGCTATGGCTACACCTTC.

The CDR3 DNA sequence: TGTGCCAGCAGCTTAGCAGGCGGGACCCCCTACGAGCAGTACTTC. Translating it yields CASSLAGGTPYEQYF. The V and J genes are TRBV7-6 and TRBJ2-7, with a weak D call TRBD2 (6 bases). Germline values: CDR1 SGHVS, CDR2 FNYEAQ. Trimming took 0 bases from V and 2 from J, leaving 11 bases between them. This CDR3 is 15 amino acids long.

This rearrangement joins TRBV11-1 to TRBJ2-7, with 12 bases fitting TRBD2. Per germline, CDR1 SGHAT and CDR2 FQDESV (reference sequence). This CDR3 has 14 residues. With 7 bases clipped from V and 5 bases from J, the junction kept 6 bases outside the gene matches. The CDR3, as DNA: TGTGCCAGCACCCCGACTAGCGGGAGAAACGAGCAGTACTTC. It is translated as CASTPTSGRNEQYF.

The chain uses TRBV24-1 and TRBJ2-2, with D possibly being TRBD2 (5 bases). Trimming pared 1 base from V and 1 base from J, leaving 12 bases between. Germline CDR1 reads KGHDR; CDR2 reads SFDVKD. The CDR3 is made up of 17 amino acids. Written as DNA, the CDR3 is TGTGCCACCAGTGATTTCATGGACGGACTGAACACCGGGGAGCTGTTTTTT. This translates into CATSDFMDGLNTGELFF.

The rearrangement joins TRBV27 to TRBJ1-5; perhaps TRBD1 as D (5 bases). V lost 5 bases, J lost 4 bases, and 15 bases lay in between. The germline gives CDR1 MNHEY, CDR2 SMNVEV (reference sequence). The CDR3 length is 15 residues. In nucleotides, the CDR3 is TGTGCCAGCAGTAGTTCAGGGCTCACAAATCAGCCCCAGCATTTT. Residues: CASSSSGLTNQPQHF.